A selection of T cell receptor beta chains follows, all from one sample in a study of T-cell reconstitution after alpha-beta-depleted transplantation in children. TCRdb re-analysed the PCR reads in MiXCR, keeping a single row per CDR3 protein. Among roughly 500,000 distinct CDR3 sequences listed, 30% to 35% were seen once. This material consisted of PBMCs from the stem cell graft donor, taken from the stem cell graft. These receptors all stem from a human donor who donated a stem cell graft to a child with aplastic anemia. The conserved cysteine and the conserved F or W are not part of the CDR3 here. D genes are given only for firm matches. Clone size is not always given. Where it is, it says once, few, many or a class for expanded clones.

>NA|TRBV5-6|TRBJ1-4|few
ASSLEGIDEKLF
>NA|TRBV20-1|TRBJ2-3|few
SARGGRGDTQY
>TRBD2|TRBV29-1|TRBJ2-2|few
SARTSGRHDGELF
>NA|TRBV6-5|TRBJ1-2|few
ASSYSAGGTDGYT
>TRBD1|TRBV12-3/TRBV12-4|TRBJ1-2|few
ASRKQGMGYGYT
>NA|TRBV12-3/TRBV12-4|TRBJ1-1|NA
ASSLNPGRGEAF
>TRBD1|TRBV19|TRBJ1-1|NA
ASSTLKGQLVTEAF
>NA|TRBV30|TRBJ1-5|few
AWSGQEDQPQH
>NA|TRBV6-1|TRBJ1-3|few
ASSPEAGGGNTIY
>NA|TRBV20-1|TRBJ2-7|few
SASGTTLQGQY
>TRBD1|TRBV29-1|TRBJ1-1|NA
SGDREITEAF
>TRBD1|TRBV6-1|TRBJ1-6|few
ASTQTGSGNSPLH
>NA|TRBV29-1|TRBJ2-1|many
SGATTGSNEQF
>NA|TRBV4-1|TRBJ2-7|NA
ASSQEVRAGEQY
>TRBD1|TRBV5-5|TRBJ2-7|NA
ASSLAPGGLDEQY
>NA|TRBV27|TRBJ2-3|NA
ASSLVGVDTQY
>NA|TRBV10-3|TRBJ1-2|NA
AIKEGNYGYT
>NA|TRBV28|TRBJ2-1|NA
ASRLSLADEQF
>TRBD1|TRBV24-1|TRBJ2-3|NA
ATSDLTGAGDTQY
>TRBD2|TRBV6-1|TRBJ2-3|few
ASSGLANIDTQY
>TRBD2|TRBV20-1|TRBJ2-3|NA
SASGSGSLTDTQY
>NA|TRBV12-3/TRBV12-4|TRBJ2-2|many
ASSFGLNTGELF
>TRBD1|TRBV10-3|TRBJ1-1|few
AISEGTGAQGGEAF
>TRBD2|TRBV12-3/TRBV12-4|TRBJ2-1|many
ASSSGRANEQF
>TRBD2|TRBV7-6|TRBJ2-3|few
ASSLQAGVGTDTQY
>TRBD1|TRBV7-2|TRBJ1-2|NA
ASSPAGGPYGYT
>NA|TRBV5-1|TRBJ2-2|few
ASSHTAVTRPSNTGELF
>NA|TRBV5-1|TRBJ1-2|NA
ASSRWGAGGYT
>TRBD2|TRBV7-8|TRBJ2-1|few
ASSLASGRVDEQF
>TRBD1|TRBV12-3/TRBV12-4|TRBJ1-1|few
ASSYVRGQGRTEAF
>TRBD2|TRBV5-4|TRBJ2-3|NA
ASSFPPSGPSTDTQY
>TRBD1|TRBV29-1|TRBJ2-3|few
SVRTGGPDTQY
>TRBD1|TRBV7-2|TRBJ2-1|few
ASSFSWGQGQNEQF
>NA|TRBV30|TRBJ2-1|NA
AWGRGYGEQF
>NA|TRBV29-1|TRBJ1-5|few
SALWGRDQPQH
>NA|TRBV5-4|TRBJ1-5|NA
ASSVGGINQPQH
>NA|TRBV20-1|TRBJ1-2|NA
SARDAGGYT
>TRBD2|TRBV12-3/TRBV12-4|TRBJ2-1|few
ASSQPGLANEQF
>TRBD1|TRBV9|TRBJ2-1|few
ASSFLTGGFYNEQF
>NA|TRBV12-3/TRBV12-4|TRBJ2-4|few
ASSLSGEGKNIQY
>NA|TRBV3-1|TRBJ2-2|NA
ACSQDRGRNYNTGELF
>NA|TRBV20-1|TRBJ2-1|NA
SAPNSYSEQF
>TRBD2|TRBV18|TRBJ2-1|NA
ASSPTAGGYNEQF
>NA|TRBV6-1|TRBJ2-5|few
ASSALSSETQY
>NA|TRBV12-3/TRBV12-4|TRBJ2-5|NA
ASSLLEGPQETQY
>TRBD2|TRBV27|TRBJ2-1|NA
ASSLGPGGPRDNEQF
>TRBD2|TRBV9|TRBJ2-1|few
ASSVGTSGLYNEQF
>NA|TRBV29-1|TRBJ2-3|NA
SVAAEYTQDTQY
>NA|TRBV7-2|TRBJ1-5|NA
ASSSRGLNQPQH
>TRBD1|TRBV20-1|TRBJ1-1|NA
SARGGWGQRLNTEAF
>TRBD2|TRBV27|TRBJ2-3|few
ASSALAATPTYTDTQY
>TRBD1|TRBV30|TRBJ1-2|few
AWQRPGTGDYGYT
>NA|TRBV5-1|TRBJ1-2|NA
ASSPGTQGYGYT
>NA|TRBV19|TRBJ2-6|once
ASNGRRTIYSGANVLT
>NA|TRBV6-2/TRBV6-3|TRBJ2-1|NA
ATRLGFTSSTYNEQF
>NA|TRBV21-1|TRBJ2-2|NA
ASSKPGDSTTGELF
>NA|TRBV15|TRBJ2-2|few
ATSRETELTGELF
>NA|TRBV7-2|TRBJ1-5|NA
ASSLGGRQVSNQPQH
>NA|TRBV29-1|TRBJ1-1|few
SVESGEGNTEAF